These 25 T cell receptor beta chains share one sample of origin, sequenced in a study of blood T cell repertoires in COVID-19. Assay: immunoSEQ multiplex PCR; the TCRdb copy retains only in-frame clones and omits some. Among some 42,000 clones listed, around 90% were seen once. Input material: peripheral blood. The receptors stem from a man aged 50-60 years with active COVID-19.

CDR3 loop: CASSLEAQGYYEQYF. The CDR3 DNA follows: TGTGCCAGCAGCTTGGAGGCACAGGGGTACTACGAGCAGTACTTC. The chain couples TRBV5-5 to TRBJ2-7; TRBD1 matches at 7 bases. The CDR3 contains 15 residues. The V gene end was trimmed by 0 bases and the J gene end by 3 bases; junction bases not matched to a gene: 6. CDR1 and CDR2 (germline): SGHKS, YYEKEE (reference sequence).

The chain links TRBV3-1 (or the pseudogene TRBV3-2) to TRBJ2-4, with TRBD2 matching 14 bases. With V trimmed by 1 base and J by 0 bases, 2 bases remained unmatched. Germline V lookup: CDR1 LGHDT, CDR2 YNNKEL (reference sequence). The CDR3 is 18 amino acids. The DNA for the CDR3 is TGTGCCAGCAGCCAAGGGACTAGCGGGGGGATAGCCAAAAACATTCAGTACTTC. Its protein is CASSQGTSGGIAKNIQYF.

The rearrangement links TRBV7-8 to TRBJ2-1, with 13 bases lining up with TRBD2. Germline values: CDR1 SGHVS, CDR2 FQNEAQ. The CDR3 is made up of 17 amino acids. V was clipped by 5 bases and J by 7 bases; unmatched bases: 11. In DNA, the CDR3 is TGTGCCAGCAGCGTAGAGTACCGGACTAGCGGGGGAAATGAGCAGTTCTTC. This gives the protein CASSVEYRTSGGNEQFF.

This clone has just a few counts. The J gene is TRBJ1-5, the V gene TRBV5-8; tentatively, D is TRBD1 (5 bases). CDR1 SGHTS and CDR2 YDEGEE come from the germline V gene. CDR3 length equals 15 residues. V shed 2 bases and J shed 6 bases, with 15 bases lying between them. The chain's CDR3 is CASSLRGPLSQPQHF. In DNA, the CDR3 is TGTGCCAGCAGCTTAAGGGGCCCTTTGAGTCAGCCCCAGCATTTT.

The V call is TRBV12-5, the J call TRBJ2-2; D gene unclear. Per the germline V gene, CDR1 is LGHNT and CDR2 is FRNRAP. With 8 bases removed from V and 3 bases from J, the gap between germline ends came to 7 bases. The CDR3 is 12 residues long. CDR3 in DNA: TGTGCTAGTAGAATAGACACCGGGGAGCTGTTTTTT. Its protein product is CASRIDTGELFF.

V is TRBV27 and J is TRBJ1-5, with D perhaps matching TRBD1 (5 bases). The CDR3 loop spans 14 amino acids. Germline V CDR1 and CDR2: MNHEY, SMNVEV (reference sequence). Trimming took off 4 bases at V and 0 bases at J, with 7 bases between the two ends. CDR3 nucleotides: TGTGCCAGCAGTTACACAGGTAGCAATCAGCCCCAGCATTTT. This codes for CASSYTGSNQPQHF.

This chain joins TRBV29-1 and TRBJ2-7; D remains ambiguous. The germline V gene has CDR1 SQVTM and CDR2 ANQGSEA. With 0 bases removed from V and 3 bases from J, the gap between germline ends came to 6 bases. This CDR3 contains 12 residues. Here the CDR3 reads CSVEDLGYEQYF. Written as DNA, the CDR3 is TGCAGCGTTGAAGACCTCGGCTACGAGCAGTACTTC.

The V and J genes are TRBV28 and TRBJ2-5; the D is unclear. The CDR3 sequence is 12 residues long. CDR1 and CDR2 from the germline V gene are MDHEN and SYDVKM. V shed 4 bases and J shed 0 bases, with 3 bases lying between them. The CDR3: CASSSDQETQYF. CDR3 in DNA: TGTGCCAGCAGTTCGGACCAAGAGACCCAGTACTTC. Complete variable domain (other parts from reference TRBV28 and TRBJ2-5): DVKVTQSSRYLVKRTGEKVFLECVQDMDHENMFWYRQDPGLGLRLIYFSYDVKMKEKGDIPEGYSVSREKKERFSLILESASTNQTSMYLCASSSDQETQYFGPGTRLLVL.

The chain couples TRBV6-5 to TRBJ1-1; D remains ambiguous. The CDR3 is 13 amino acids. V lost 7 bases to trimming and J lost 0 bases, with 9 bases between them. Germline V gives CDR1 MNHEY, CDR2 SVGAGI. The CDR3 sequence is CASNREVNTEAFF. CDR3 DNA: TGTGCCAGCAACCGGGAGGTGAACACTGAAGCTTTCTTT.

V usage is TRBV10-3 and J usage is TRBJ1-6; possible D gene TRBD1, 5 bases. The CDR3 covers 15 residues. V lost 0 bases to trimming and J lost 10 bases, with 13 bases between them. The germline CDR1 and CDR2 sequences are ENHRY and SYGVKD. This chain's CDR3 is CAISESRQGGSPLHF. CDR3 nucleotide sequence: TGTGCCATCAGTGAGTCGAGGCAGGGTGGCTCACCCCTCCACTTT.

The chain is built from TRBV7-6 and TRBJ2-7, with D possibly being TRBD2 (5 bases). Germline CDR1 SGHVS, CDR2 FNYEAQ. The CDR3 has 13 amino acids. V was shortened by 5 bases and J by 4 bases, with 12 bases between the two germline ends. In DNA form, the CDR3 reads TGTGCCAGCAGCCAGACTACGGGGTACGAGCAGTACTTC. It encodes CASSQTTGYEQYF. Full variable domain (missing parts from reference TRBV7-6 and TRBJ2-7): GAGVSQSPRYKVTKRGQDVALRCDPISGHVSLYWYRQALGQGPEFLTYFNYEAQQDKSGLPNDRFSAERPEGSISTLTIQRTEQRDSAMYRCASSQTTGYEQYFGPGTRLTVT.

This chain links TRBV27 with TRBJ2-5; TRBD2 might be the D (6 bases). This CDR3 comprises 13 residues. The V and J ends lost 0 bases and 5 bases respectively, with 7 bases between them. Per the germline V gene, CDR1 is MNHEY and CDR2 is SMNVEV (reference sequence). The CDR3 loop is CASSLSSGETQYF. The CDR3, as DNA: TGTGCCAGCAGTTTATCCAGCGGGGAGACCCAGTACTTC.

CDR3 nucleotides: TGTGCCAGCAGTCGAACCTTCGCCACGAGGTATTCTGGAAACACCATATATTTT. It translates to CASSRTFATRYSGNTIYF. This chain links TRBV7-9 with TRBJ1-3; no reliable D call. V gave up 6 bases and J gave up 1 base, with 22 bases separating them. Germline loops: CDR1 SEHNR, CDR2 FQNEAQ (reference sequence). The CDR3 is 18 amino acids.

V usage is TRBV5-5 and J usage is TRBJ2-3; TRBD2 matches at 11 bases. After removal of 4 bases from V and 4 bases from J, the junction contained 5 bases not matched to a gene. This CDR3 has 15 residues. Germline V CDR1 and CDR2: SGHKS, YYEKEE (reference sequence). CDR3 in amino acids: CASSSSGGGADTQYF. For the CDR3, the DNA is TGTGCCAGCAGCAGTAGCGGGGGGGGCGCAGATACGCAGTATTTT.

The chain combines TRBV19 with TRBJ1-5; no clear D gene. Trimming removed 3 bases at V and 3 bases at J, with 9 bases between. The CDR3 totals 14 residues. Per germline, CDR1 LNHDA and CDR2 SQIVND (reference sequence). CDR3 protein: CASSIRDSNQPQHF. In DNA, the CDR3 is TGTGCCAGTAGTATCCGGGATTCCAATCAGCCCCAGCATTTT.

This sequence joins TRBV27 and TRBJ2-2, with D possibly TRBD1 on 6 matching bases. Trimming shortened V by 6 bases and J by 3 bases, and 8 bases separated the two germline ends. CDR3 size: 13 residues. CDR1 and CDR2 from the germline V gene are MNHEY and SMNVEV (reference sequence). The CDR3 DNA sequence: TGTGCCAGCAGAGACAGGTACACCGGGGAGCTGTTTTTT. Residues: CASRDRYTGELFF.

This chain uses TRBV2 with TRBJ2-2; D unresolved. The CDR3 runs 14 residues. With 2 bases removed from V and 6 bases from J, the gap between germline ends came to 10 bases. Germline CDR1 is SNHLY and CDR2 is FYNNEI. CDR3 DNA sequence: TGTGCCAGCAGTGAAAGCCTCGATGCCGGGGAGCTGTTTTTT. Protein product: CASSESLDAGELFF.

The genes are TRBV6-5 and TRBJ2-5; weak D call: TRBD1 (7 bases). Germline V gene sequence: CDR1 MNHEY, CDR2 SVGAGI. This CDR3 is built from 14 residues. Trimming removed 7 bases from V and 6 bases from J, with 18 bases in between. The CDR3 region has the DNA TGTGCCAGCAAGGAGGGGGCGGCCGGGAAGACCCAGTACTTC. Encoded protein: CASKEGAAGKTQYF.

The chain employs TRBV11-2 and TRBJ1-1; 7 bases agree with TRBD1. Trimming took 3 bases from V and 3 from J; bases not matched to a gene: 1. CDR1 is SGHAT, CDR2 FQNNGV, per germline. CDR3 length equals 13 residues. This CDR3 reads CASSFGTDTEAFF. CDR3 in DNA: TGTGCCAGCAGCTTCGGGACAGACACTGAAGCTTTCTTT. Drawing the rest from reference TRBV11-2 and TRBJ1-1, the complete variable domain is EAGVAQSPRYKIIEKRQSVAFWCNPISGHATLYWYQQILGQGPKLLIQFQNNGVVDDSQLPKDRFSAERLKGVDSTLKIQPAKLEDSAVYLCASSFGTDTEAFFGQGTRLTVV.

V and J are TRBV5-1 and TRBJ2-2; D remains unclear. This CDR3 is 13 amino acids long. Germline V lookup: CDR1 SGHRS, CDR2 YFSETQ. Trimming pared 0 bases from V and 6 bases from J, leaving 6 bases between. The CDR3 spells CASSLALSGELFF. CDR3 DNA: TGCGCCAGCAGCTTGGCCTTATCCGGGGAGCTGTTTTTT.

The rearrangement links TRBV9 to TRBJ1-6; tentative D call: TRBD1 (6 bases). This CDR3 spans 14 amino acids. The germline CDR1 and CDR2 sequences are SGDLS and YYNGEE. Trimming took off 3 bases at V and 10 bases at J, with 14 bases between the two ends. Here the CDR3 DNA reads TGTGCCAGCAGCGGAGGGGGGGCAGGGTCACCCCTCCACTTT. It specifies CASSGGGAGSPLHF.

The CDR3 region is CASSGTSGGHTQYF. DNA for the CDR3: TGTGCCAGCAGCGGGACTAGCGGGGGTCATACGCAGTATTTT. The chain couples TRBV6-5 to TRBJ2-3; 14 bases match TRBD2. The ends lost 6 bases at V and 7 bases at J; junction bases unmatched: 3. The germline gives CDR1 MNHEY, CDR2 SVGAGI. The CDR3 has 14 amino acids.

The count of this clone is one. CDR3 loop: CASSPSGGESDTQYF. In DNA, the CDR3 is TGTGCCAGCAGCCCAAGCGGGGGGGAATCAGATACGCAGTATTTT. The chain recombines TRBV28 with TRBJ2-3; 10 bases are a match to TRBD2. The CDR3 consists of 15 residues. Germline V gives CDR1 MDHEN, CDR2 SYDVKM. Trimming took 6 bases from V and 4 from J; bases not matched to a gene: 7.

The rearrangement uses TRBV2 and TRBJ2-3; no clear D. This CDR3 contains 14 residues. Germline CDR1 reads SNHLY; CDR2 reads FYNNEI. Trimming stripped 6 bases from V and 6 bases from J, with 16 bases between. In nucleotides, the CDR3 is TGTGCCAGCAGACCGGGTGGCCCATGGGATACGCAGTATTTT. Protein product: CASRPGGPWDTQYF. The whole variable domain, remainder taken from reference TRBV2 and TRBJ2-3, is EPEVTQTPSHQVTQMGQEVILRCVPISNHLYFYWYRQILGQKVEFLVSFYNNEISEKSEIFDDQFSVERPDGSNFTLKIRSTKLEDSAMYFCASRPGGPWDTQYFGPGTRLTVL.

The chain joins TRBV11-3 to TRBJ2-1; the D gene is possibly TRBD2 (6 bases). The V end was cut by 1 base, the J end by 8 bases, with 18 bases between. CDR3 length: 16 residues. Germline V gene data show CDR1 as SGHNT and CDR2 as YENEEA. This CDR3 is CASSLGGVGRDYEQFF. In DNA, the CDR3 is TGTGCCAGCAGCTTAGGTGGGGTAGGCAGGGACTATGAGCAGTTCTTC.